Shown below are 26 T cell receptor beta chains from a single sample sequenced in a study of a mutant IDH1 vaccine in newly diagnosed glioma. These receptors have no known antigen. Specified time point: week 23, last vaccination. One vaccine dose held 300 ug of mutant IDH1 20-mer peptide and came with topical imiquimod. Assay used: immunoSEQ multiplex PCR; TCRdb lists only in-frame clones, some missing. The data show about 41,000 clones, about 79% seen once. The sequenced sample was PBMCs, obtained from a glioma patient whose treatment included an IDH1 peptide vaccine. These receptors were taken from a woman between 40 and 50 years old with glioma. Some clones in this sample may be carry-over from other donors' samples.

The genes are TRBV28 and TRBJ2-3, with a tentative D call TRBD1 (6 bases). CDR3 size: 15 residues. Per the germline V gene, CDR1 is MDHEN and CDR2 is SYDVKM. V lost 6 bases to trimming and J lost 9 bases, with 22 bases between them. This chain's CDR3 is CASSSGVQFKGTQYF. DNA for the CDR3: TGTGCCAGCAGCTCAGGGGTCCAATTTAAGGGGACGCAGTATTTT.

This sequence joins TRBV6-5 and TRBJ1-2, with D hard to call. CDR3 length equals 13 residues. The germline V gene has CDR1 MNHEY and CDR2 SVGAGI. Trimming removed 6 bases at V and 7 bases at J, with 15 bases between. The CDR3 region has the DNA TGTGCCAGCAGGCCCGTTAATCTAGGTGGCTACACCTTC. As protein: CASRPVNLGGYTF.

J is TRBJ1-1 and V is TRBV19; D gene unclear. This CDR3 comprises 13 residues. Trimming pared 3 bases from V and 5 bases from J, leaving 10 bases between. Germline V gene data show CDR1 as LNHDA and CDR2 as SQIVND (reference sequence). The CDR3 coding sequence is TGTGCCAGTAGTATCACGGCGTCTACTGAAGCTTTCTTT. As protein: CASSITASTEAFF. The full variable domain, in which reference TRBV19 and TRBJ1-1 provide the parts outside the CDR3, is DGGITQSPKYLFRKEGQNVTLSCEQNLNHDAMYWYRQDPGQGLRLIYYSQIVNDFQKGDIAEGYSVSREKKESFPLTVTSAQKNPTAFYLCASSITASTEAFFGQGTRLTVV.

In regard to this clone: Different DNA sequences within this sample yield the same CDR3. CDR3 sequence: CSVQGGNSNQPQHF. The CDR3 DNA is TGCAGCGTCCAAGGGGGGAATAGCAATCAGCCCCAGCATTTT. The chain recombines TRBV29-1 with TRBJ1-5; D perhaps matches TRBD1 (6 bases). Trimming cost V 6 bases and J 0 bases, with 12 bases left between them. Germline CDR1 is SQVTM and CDR2 is ANQGSEA. The CDR3 totals 14 residues. The variable domain in full, with the rest retrieved from reference TRBV29-1 and TRBJ1-5, is SAVISQKPSRDICQRGTSLTIQCQVDSQVTMMFWYRQQPGQSLTLIATANQGSEATYESGFVIDKFPISRPNLTFSTLTVSNMSPEDSSIYLCSVQGGNSNQPQHFGDGTRLSIL.

J is TRBJ2-7 and V is TRBV5-1; a weak D match, TRBD2 (6 bases). V was trimmed by 0 bases and J by 1 base, leaving 11 bases between them. CDR3 length: 15 amino acids. Germline V gene data show CDR1 as SGHRS and CDR2 as YFSETQ. The CDR3 sequence: CASSLGAGRSYEQYF. The DNA of the CDR3 is TGCGCCAGCAGCTTGGGTGCAGGGAGGTCCTACGAGCAGTACTTC.

This chain joins TRBV7-9 and TRBJ1-5; a weak D match, TRBD1 (5 bases). Trimming cost V 4 bases and J 6 bases, with 19 bases left between them. CDR1 is SEHNR, CDR2 FQNEAQ, per germline (reference sequence). The CDR3 extends over 16 amino acids. The CDR3 sequence is CASSSTSRGWVQPQHF. The CDR3 nucleotides read TGTGCCAGCAGCTCCACTTCACGGGGGTGGGTTCAGCCCCAGCATTTT.

The chain combines TRBV29-1 with TRBJ2-7; weak D call: TRBD2 (6 bases). Trimming removed 4 bases from V and 0 bases from J, with 10 bases in between. This CDR3 is 13 amino acids long. Germline values: CDR1 SQVTM, CDR2 ANQGSEA. CDR3 residues: CSVGRGVSYEQYF. The CDR3 region has the DNA TGCAGCGTTGGGCGCGGGGTCTCCTACGAGCAGTACTTC.

A few counts support this clone. The rearrangement joins TRBV28 to TRBJ1-2; the D is unclear. Germline V lookup: CDR1 MDHEN, CDR2 SYDVKM. The CDR3 contains 11 residues. V lost 6 bases to trimming and J lost 8 bases, with 10 bases between them. The CDR3 DNA is TGTGCCAGCAGCCCGGACTGGGGCTACACCTTC. Amino acids: CASSPDWGYTF.

The chain carries TRBV9 and TRBJ1-1, with D maybe TRBD1 (5 bases). CDR3 length equals 15 residues. Germline V gene sequence: CDR1 SGDLS, CDR2 YYNGEE. V lost 3 bases, J lost 3 bases, and 15 bases lay in between. The CDR3 nucleotides are TGTGCCAGCAGCGCGTATGACAGACGGGACACTGAAGCTTTCTTT. Residues: CASSAYDRRDTEAFF.

The rearrangement uses TRBV4-1 and TRBJ1-5, with D perhaps matching TRBD1 (6 bases). The CDR3 spans 15 residues. With 3 bases removed from V and 3 bases from J, the gap between germline ends came to 12 bases. CDR1 and CDR2 from the germline V gene are MGHRA and YSYEKL. CDR3 in amino acids: CASSQGAGVNQPQHF. The CDR3 DNA reads TGCGCCAGCAGCCAGGGGGCAGGGGTCAATCAGCCCCAGCATTTT.

This sequence joins TRBV10-3 and TRBJ2-4; 7 bases align to TRBD1. Germline V gene lookup returns CDR1 ENHRY and CDR2 SYGVKD. The CDR3 length is 12 residues. With V trimmed by 5 bases and J by 8 bases, 3 bases remained unmatched. CDR3 sequence: CAISTGEDIQYF. CDR3 nucleotides: TGTGCCATCAGTACAGGGGAAGACATTCAGTACTTC.

The CDR3 loop reads CASGPDVGELFF. The DNA of the CDR3 is TGTGCCAGCGGCCCCGACGTCGGGGAGCTGTTTTTT. The V gene is TRBV9, the J gene TRBJ2-2; D is unclear. The germline V gene encodes CDR1 SGDLS and CDR2 YYNGEE. The CDR3 contains 12 residues. The V end was cut by 7 bases, the J end by 7 bases, with 11 bases between.

This chain connects TRBV2 to TRBJ2-7; no clear D gene. This CDR3 region has 12 residues. V was clipped by 2 bases and J by 6 bases, with 8 bases between them. Germline lookup yields CDR1 SNHLY and CDR2 FYNNEI. The CDR3 protein is CASSERWLEQYF. CDR3 bases: TGTGCCAGCAGTGAAAGGTGGCTCGAGCAGTACTTC.

V is TRBV10-3 and J is TRBJ2-3; TRBD2 aligns across 8 bases. This CDR3 has 15 amino acids. The germline V gene encodes CDR1 ENHRY and CDR2 SYGVKD. The trim removed 4 bases at V and 6 bases at J, leaving 9 bases unmatched. CDR3 in DNA: TGTGCCATCAGTGGTGAGGCGGGGGGCGGGGATACGCAGTATTTT. This sequence encodes CAISGEAGGGDTQYF.

This clone was seen only a few times. The chain has TRBV4-2 and TRBJ1-5, with D unclear. V gave up 0 bases and J gave up 8 bases, with 8 bases separating them. The germline CDR1 and CDR2 sequences are LGHNA and YNFKEQ. This CDR3 is built from 13 residues. CDR3 nucleotides: TGTGCCAGCAGCCAAGAGAGAACTGAGCCCCAGCATTTT. Translating gives CASSQERTEPQHF.

This chain's CDR3 is CASSLGRPWGGEAFF. The CDR3 bases are TGCGCCAGCAGCTTAGGTAGGCCTTGGGGAGGGGAAGCTTTCTTT. V usage is TRBV5-1 and J usage is TRBJ1-1; D is unresolved. V was shortened by 2 bases and J by 8 bases, with 19 bases between the two germline ends. There are 15 residues in the CDR3. CDR1 and CDR2 from the germline V gene are SGHRS and YFSETQ.

In this sample, this clone turned up once. J is TRBJ2-7 and V is TRBV5-1; 8 nucleotides align to TRBD1. This CDR3 region has 16 residues. Losses at the gene ends were 4 bases for V and 5 bases for J; bases not matched to a gene: 14. CDR1 and CDR2 from the germline V gene are SGHRS and YFSETQ. The CDR3 DNA is TGCGCCAGCAGCCTACTACCGGACAGGGTCGGGCACGAGCAGTACTTC. This translates into CASSLLPDRVGHEQYF. The complete variable domain, with remaining parts taken from reference TRBV5-1 and TRBJ2-7, reads KAGVTQTPRYLIKTRGQQVTLSCSPISGHRSVSWYQQTPGQGLQFLFEYFSETQRNKGNFPGRFSGRQFSNSRSEMNVSTLELGDSALYLCASSLLPDRVGHEQYFGPGTRLTVT.

This clone showed up just a few times. This chain links TRBV6-5 with TRBJ1-3; D is undetermined. Trimming removed 9 bases at V and 0 bases at J, with 12 bases between. The CDR3 is 14 amino acids. In germline, CDR1 is MNHEY, CDR2 SVGAGI. The CDR3 DNA follows: TGTGCCAGTAGCCAAGCCCACTCTGGAAACACCATATATTTT. Amino acids: CASSQAHSGNTIYF.

The CDR3, as DNA: TGTGCCAGCAGCTGGCAGCCTAGCGGGAAAACCCATGAGCAGTTCTTC. Its translation is CASSWQPSGKTHEQFF. The chain couples TRBV27 to TRBJ2-1; 9 bases line up with TRBD2. This CDR3 spans 16 amino acids. CDR1 is MNHEY, CDR2 SMNVEV, per germline (reference sequence). V was pared by 6 bases and J by 8 bases, with 14 bases of the junction left unmatched.

The chain uses TRBV19 and TRBJ2-7, with 8 bases aligning to TRBD2. This CDR3 is 14 amino acids long. J lost 4 bases, V lost 5 bases, and 7 bases had no gene match. Looked up from germline, CDR1 is LNHDA and CDR2 is SQIVND (reference sequence). The CDR3 DNA follows: TGTGCCAGTAGTCTTAGCGGGGTAAGGTACGAGCAGTACTTC. It yields the protein CASSLSGVRYEQYF.

This chain connects TRBV6-4 to TRBJ1-1, with TRBD1 as a possible D gene (5 bases). This CDR3 has 12 amino acids. Trimming left V 6 bases short and J 6 bases short, with 11 bases between. In germline, CDR1 is MRHNA, CDR2 SNTAGT. The CDR3 protein is CASRPGIAEAFF. In nucleotides, the CDR3 is TGTGCCAGCAGACCAGGGATAGCTGAAGCTTTCTTT.

This clone occurred once. Other DNA sequences in this specimen translate into the identical CDR3. The rearrangement links TRBV19 to TRBJ1-5; no definite D call. The CDR3 is made up of 12 amino acids. V gave up 1 base and J gave up 7 bases, with 5 bases separating them. Germline CDR1 reads LNHDA; CDR2 reads SQIVND (reference sequence). The CDR3 spells CASSIGGQPQHF. In nucleotides, the CDR3 is TGTGCCAGTAGTATAGGCGGGCAGCCCCAGCATTTT.

The gene calls are TRBV20-1 and TRBJ2-3; D not certain. CDR1 DFQATT and CDR2 SNEGSKA come from the germline V gene (reference sequence). With 6 bases removed from V and 6 bases from J, the gap between germline ends came to 10 bases. CDR3 length: 11 residues. The CDR3 region is CSATHGDTQYF. The CDR3 DNA reads as TGCAGTGCCACCCACGGGGATACGCAGTATTTT.

This clone has only a few counts. This chain connects TRBV28 to TRBJ1-1; weak D call: TRBD1 (5 bases). V lost 2 bases and J 7 bases, leaving 11 bases between the germline ends. In germline, CDR1 is MDHEN, CDR2 SYDVKM. This CDR3 has 13 amino acids. The CDR3 DNA sequence: TGTGCCAGCAGTTTAGGGTGGGACGGTGAAGCTTTCTTT. Translated: CASSLGWDGEAFF. Together with reference TRBV28 and TRBJ1-1, the CDR3 gives the full variable domain: DVKVTQSSRYLVKRTGEKVFLECVQDMDHENMFWYRQDPGLGLRLIYFSYDVKMKEKGDIPEGYSVSREKKERFSLILESASTNQTSMYLCASSLGWDGEAFFGQGTRLTVV.

The chain carries TRBV7-6 and TRBJ2-7, with 10 positions matching TRBD1. J gave up 4 bases and V 5 bases, and 14 bases lay outside the gene matches. Germline V lookup: CDR1 SGHVS, CDR2 FNYEAQ. This CDR3 comprises 17 residues. As DNA, the CDR3 is TGTGCCAGCAGCCTCCTTGCCGGGACAGGGGCGGCTTACGAGCAGTACTTC. Protein: CASSLLAGTGAAYEQYF.

This clone was seen only once. The V and J genes are TRBV7-6 and TRBJ2-2; 7 positions agree with TRBD2. Germline CDR1 SGHVS, CDR2 FNYEAQ. Trimming cost V 0 bases and J 5 bases; bases outside gene matches: 6. There are 16 residues in the CDR3. The CDR3 coding sequence is TGTGCCAGCAGCTTAGCCCCGGGAGGTGCGACCGGGGAGCTGTTTTTT. As protein: CASSLAPGGATGELFF. The entire variable domain, with the rest obtained from reference TRBV7-6 and TRBJ2-2, is as follows: GAGVSQSPRYKVTKRGQDVALRCDPISGHVSLYWYRQALGQGPEFLTYFNYEAQQDKSGLPNDRFSAERPEGSISTLTIQRTEQRDSAMYRCASSLAPGGATGELFFGEGSRLTVL.